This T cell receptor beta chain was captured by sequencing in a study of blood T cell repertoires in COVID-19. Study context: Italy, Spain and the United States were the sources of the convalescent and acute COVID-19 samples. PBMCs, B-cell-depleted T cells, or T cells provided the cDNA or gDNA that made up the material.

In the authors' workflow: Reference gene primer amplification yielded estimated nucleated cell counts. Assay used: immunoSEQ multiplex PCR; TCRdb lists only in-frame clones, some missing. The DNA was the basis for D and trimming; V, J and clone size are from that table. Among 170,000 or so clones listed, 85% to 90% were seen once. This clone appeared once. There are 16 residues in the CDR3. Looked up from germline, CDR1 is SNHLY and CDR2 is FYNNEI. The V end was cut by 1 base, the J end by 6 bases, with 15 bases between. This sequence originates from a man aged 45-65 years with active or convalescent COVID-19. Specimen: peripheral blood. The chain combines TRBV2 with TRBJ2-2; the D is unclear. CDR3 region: CASSEVSLLKPGELFF. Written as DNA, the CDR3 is TGTGCCAGCAGTGAAGTCTCCCTCCTAAAGCCCGGGGAGCTGTTTTTT.